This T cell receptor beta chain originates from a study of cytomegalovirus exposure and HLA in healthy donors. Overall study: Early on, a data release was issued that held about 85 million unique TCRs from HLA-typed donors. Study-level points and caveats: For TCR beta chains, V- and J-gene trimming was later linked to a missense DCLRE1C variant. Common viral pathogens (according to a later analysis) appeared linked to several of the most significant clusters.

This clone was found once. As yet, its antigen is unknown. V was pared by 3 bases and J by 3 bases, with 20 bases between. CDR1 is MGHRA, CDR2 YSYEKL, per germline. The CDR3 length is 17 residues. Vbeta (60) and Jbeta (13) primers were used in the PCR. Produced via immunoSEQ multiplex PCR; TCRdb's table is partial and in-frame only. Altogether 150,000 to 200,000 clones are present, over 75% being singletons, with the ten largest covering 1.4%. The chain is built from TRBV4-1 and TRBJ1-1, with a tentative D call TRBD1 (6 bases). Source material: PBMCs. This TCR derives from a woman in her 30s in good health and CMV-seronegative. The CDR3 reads CASSHIWQGSRYTEAFF. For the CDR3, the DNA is TGCGCCAGCAGCCATATTTGGCAGGGGTCCCGTTACACTGAAGCTTTCTTT.